This T cell receptor (beta chain) was documented in a study of T cells after yellow fever vaccination. TCRdb processed the 5' RACE reads anew with MiXCR; each CDR3 protein has one entry. The sample lists some 420,000 distinct CDR3 sequences; roughly a sixth were seen once. Only a few counts were recorded for this clonotype. Germline-derived CDR1 and CDR2 are LNHNV and YYDKDF (reference sequence). The CDR3 covers 12 residues. Trimming pared 3 bases from V and 3 bases from J, leaving 4 bases between. This chain uses TRBV15 with TRBJ2-3; the D is unclear. This specimen consisted of PBMCs, obtained before the yellow fever booster vaccination. The receptor's source is a man younger than 35 who received the YFV17D yellow fever vaccine. CDR3 coding DNA: TGTGCCACCAGCAGGCCAACAGATACGCAGTATTTT. Its protein product is CATSRPTDTQYF.